The clone carrying this TCR beta chain has a count of ten or more. Antigen unknown. The data are from a study of T cell repertoires in cytomegalovirus infection. Study-wide findings and caveats: The cumulative frequency of public TCR beta families identified carriers of CMV plus the relevant HLA. Within the response measured ex vivo, HLA-C-restricted CMV-specific TCR beta clonotypes were dominant.

The germline V and J ends were trimmed by 4 bases and 7 bases, with 14 bases remaining between them. CDR3 length equals 13 residues. CDR1 MDHEN and CDR2 SYDVKM come from the germline V gene. TCRdb ran MiXCR on the reads and lists one entry per CDR3 protein. The profile covers roughly 230,000 distinct CDR3 sequences, with over 9% appearing a single time and around 1.6% taken by the ten largest. The chain carries TRBV28 and TRBJ2-7; no clear D gene. The sequencing sample was made of PBMCs. This sequence was found in a human donor in good health (CMV status not recorded). Some clones in this sample may be carry-over from other donors' samples. CDR3 nucleotide sequence: TGTGCCAGCAGTTCCAACCCTAAGGGAGAGCAGTACTTC. As protein: CASSSNPKGEQYF.